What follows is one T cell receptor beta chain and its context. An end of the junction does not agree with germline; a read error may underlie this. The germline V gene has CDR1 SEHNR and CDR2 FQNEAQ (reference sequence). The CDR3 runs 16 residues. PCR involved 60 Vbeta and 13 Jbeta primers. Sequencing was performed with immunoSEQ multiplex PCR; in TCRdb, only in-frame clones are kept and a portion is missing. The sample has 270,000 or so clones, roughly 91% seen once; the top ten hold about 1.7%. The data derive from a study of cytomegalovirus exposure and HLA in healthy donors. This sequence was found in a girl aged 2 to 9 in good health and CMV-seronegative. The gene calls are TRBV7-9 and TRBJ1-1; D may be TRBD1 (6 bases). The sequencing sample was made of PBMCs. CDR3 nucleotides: TGTTCCAGCAGCCCTTGGGACATCAAGCTTGACACTGAAGCTTTCTTT. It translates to CSSSPWDIKLDTEAFF.